The 20 T cell receptor beta chains presented below share a single source sample, sequenced in a study of vaccination and CD4 T cells after COVID-19. Scientists ran DNA taken from cultured CD4+ T cells through the Oncomine TCR Beta short-read assay for sequencing. MiXCR was run by TCRdb on the PCR reads, yielding one entry per CDR3 protein. The sample includes about 15,000 distinct CDR3 sequences, roughly 55% of them seen just once. This sample's treatment: approximately 9-day PBMC culture with coronavirus spike peptide pools or control peptides (ViraFEST assay). Their specific antigens are unknown. The sequencing sample was made of CD4+ T cells from blood, cultured in vitro. The receptors here all came from a human donor who had recovered from COVID-19.

CDR3 loop: CASSVGEGEYGYTF. CDR3 in DNA: TGTGCCAGCAGCGTAGGGGAGGGGGAGTATGGCTACACCTTC. The chain combines TRBV9 with TRBJ1-2; tentatively, D is TRBD1 (6 bases). V lost 0 bases, J lost 5 bases, and 11 bases lay in between. Germline V gene lookup returns CDR1 SGDLS and CDR2 YYNGEE. This CDR3 spans 14 amino acids.

The sample holds one count of this clonotype. V usage is TRBV5-4 and J usage is TRBJ2-7; 10 bases are shared with TRBD2. The junction had 14 bases not matched to a gene; V was cut back by 3 bases and J by 2 bases. The CDR3 contains 18 residues. CDR1 and CDR2 (germline): SGHNT, YYREEE (reference sequence). For the CDR3, the DNA is TGTGCCAGCAGCTCTTTCGGGAAGCGGGAGGGCCGCGCCTACGAGCAGTACTTC. Translated, it gives CASSSFGKREGRAYEQYF.

The rearrangement uses TRBV20-1 and TRBJ2-5; tentatively, D is TRBD1 or TRBD2 (5 bases each). Trimming took 5 bases from V and 2 from J, leaving 18 bases between them. The CDR3 runs 15 residues. From germline, CDR1 is DFQATT and CDR2 SNEGSKA (reference sequence). The CDR3, as DNA: TGCAGTGCTGGAAAGAGCCGGGACGCACAAGAGACCCAGTACTTC. It codes for CSAGKSRDAQETQYF.

A few counts support this clonotype. The chain joins TRBV7-2 to TRBJ1-2; 7 positions match TRBD1. The CDR3 length is 15 residues. Germline assignment: CDR1 SGHTA and CDR2 FQGNSA. Germline trimming cut 2 bases from V and 4 bases from J; bases unmatched to any gene: 7. Here the CDR3 DNA reads TGTGCCAGCAGCTTAACACCCGACAGGGCCTATGGCTACACCTTC. Its protein is CASSLTPDRAYGYTF.

This sequence joins TRBV27 and TRBJ2-7; D is ambiguous. Per germline, CDR1 MNHEY and CDR2 SMNVEV (reference sequence). Trimming took 5 bases from V and 2 from J, leaving 13 bases between them. This CDR3 has 14 amino acids. The CDR3 sequence is CASSQSVPTYEQYF. The CDR3 nucleotides are TGTGCCAGCAGTCAGTCGGTACCCACCTACGAGCAGTACTTC.

This clonotype has a handful of counts. The chain combines TRBV12-3 or TRBV12-4 with TRBJ1-3; TRBD1 matches 10 bases. The CDR3 extends over 14 amino acids. J gave up 8 bases and V 3 bases, and 4 bases lay outside the gene matches. DNA of the CDR3: TGTGCCAGCAGTTTCGGAGGGACAGGGGACACCATATATTTT. Translating it yields CASSFGGTGDTIYF.

By its share, this clonotype is medium-sized. V gene TRBV2 combines with J gene TRBJ2-5; D unclear. Between the trimmed V and J ends, which lost 2 bases and 9 bases, there was a span of 16 bases. The germline V gene has CDR1 SNHLY and CDR2 FYNNEI. This CDR3 comprises 14 residues. The CDR3 sequence: CASSELAQLQAQYF. In nucleotides, the CDR3 is TGTGCCAGCAGTGAACTTGCCCAGCTCCAAGCCCAGTACTTC.

V gene TRBV18 combines with J gene TRBJ2-1, with 8 nucleotides matching TRBD1. V lost 2 bases, J lost 5 bases, and 8 bases stayed unmatched. The CDR3 length is 16 residues. Germline CDR1 and CDR2: KGHSH and LQKENI. CDR3 sequence reads: CASSPTDRVRNNEQFF. The CDR3 DNA is TGTGCCAGCTCACCAACGGACAGGGTCCGTAACAATGAGCAGTTCTTC.

The sample holds a few counts of this clonotype. The rearrangement joins TRBV7-2 to TRBJ2-5; no definite D call. The V end lost 7 bases, the J end lost 5 bases, and 8 bases lay between the germline ends. Germline assignment: CDR1 SGHTA and CDR2 FQGNSA. The CDR3 sequence is 11 residues long. The CDR3 nucleotides read TGTGCCAGCACCTTGGGGGAGACCCAGTACTTC. This translates into CASTLGETQYF. The full variable domain, in which reference TRBV7-2 and TRBJ2-5 provide the parts outside the CDR3, is GAGVSQSPSNKVTEKGKDVELRCDPISGHTALYWYRQSLGQGLEFLIYFQGNSAPDKSGLPSDRFSAERTGGSVSTLTIQRTQQEDSAVYLCASTLGETQYFGPGTRLLVL.

V usage is TRBV20-1 and J usage is TRBJ1-1; D unresolved. V was clipped by 5 bases and J by 0 bases, with 4 bases between them. The CDR3 consists of 11 residues. CDR1 is DFQATT and CDR2 is SNEGSKA in the germline V gene (reference sequence). The CDR3 region has the DNA TGCAGTGCTTTTATGAACACTGAAGCTTTCTTT. Translating it yields CSAFMNTEAFF.

The chain uses TRBV20-1 and TRBJ1-4, with unresolved D. CDR3 length: 15 amino acids. Trimming took 0 bases from V and 2 from J, leaving 10 bases between them. The germline V gene has CDR1 DFQATT and CDR2 SNEGSKA (reference sequence). The CDR3 DNA is TGCAGTGCTAGAGATAGGAGAGGGACTAATGAAAAACTGTTTTTT. Translated: CSARDRRGTNEKLFF.

This rearrangement joins TRBV6-1 to TRBJ1-2; D might be TRBD1 (5 bases). Germline CDR1 is MNHNS and CDR2 is SASEGT. The ends were cut back, 9 bases at V and 4 bases at J, with 18 bases in the middle. CDR3 length: 14 residues. The CDR3 coding sequence is TGTGCCAGTAGAGGGTACAGGTCTTTCTATGGCTACACCTTC. This gives the protein CASRGYRSFYGYTF.

The chain combines TRBV4-2 with TRBJ2-5, with D maybe TRBD2 (5 bases). Germline V gene lookup returns CDR1 LGHNA and CDR2 YNFKEQ. The ends were cut back, 4 bases at V and 1 base at J, with 13 bases in the middle. The CDR3 is made up of 15 amino acids. CDR3 protein: CASSPSGDPQETQYF. Written as DNA, the CDR3 is TGTGCCAGCAGCCCAAGCGGAGACCCCCAAGAGACCCAGTACTTC.

The CDR3 here is CASSEIEAEQFF. DNA for the CDR3: TGTGCCAGCAGTGAAATAGAGGCGGAGCAGTTCTTC. This chain joins TRBV2 and TRBJ2-1; no clear D. V was trimmed by 2 bases and J by 10 bases, leaving 9 bases between them. Per germline, CDR1 SNHLY and CDR2 FYNNEI. The CDR3 is made up of 12 amino acids.

The chain employs TRBV5-1 and TRBJ2-3, with unresolved D. The CDR3 loop spans 11 amino acids. Trimming shortened V by 4 bases and J by 10 bases, and 10 bases separated the two germline ends. Germline V gene sequence: CDR1 SGHRS, CDR2 YFSETQ. CDR3: CASSMKESQYF. The DNA of the CDR3 is TGCGCCAGCAGCATGAAGGAGTCGCAGTATTTT. Full variable domain (remainder filled in from reference TRBV5-1 and TRBJ2-3): KAGVTQTPRYLIKTRGQQVTLSCSPISGHRSVSWYQQTPGQGLQFLFEYFSETQRNKGNFPGRFSGRQFSNSRSEMNVSTLELGDSALYLCASSMKESQYFGPGTRLTVL.

A few counts support this clonotype. The rearrangement links TRBV20-1 to TRBJ1-1; 7 nucleotides line up with TRBD1. The J segment lost 7 bases and the V segment lost 3 bases, leaving 11 bases of the junction unmatched. Germline V gives CDR1 DFQATT, CDR2 SNEGSKA (reference sequence). The CDR3 is 14 residues long. This CDR3 is CSARSDRRGDEAFF. CDR3 nucleotides: TGCAGTGCTAGGTCGGACAGGAGGGGGGATGAAGCTTTCTTT.

The chain uses TRBV20-1 and TRBJ1-5, with a tentative D call TRBD1 (5 bases). Trimming shortened V by 3 bases and J by 0 bases, and 12 bases separated the two germline ends. CDR1 and CDR2 (germline): DFQATT, SNEGSKA (reference sequence). This CDR3 has 15 amino acids. CDR3 DNA: TGCAGTGCTAGCGAACAGGTGTATAGCAATCAGCCCCAGCATTTT. This encodes CSASEQVYSNQPQHF.

The chain is built from TRBV27 and TRBJ2-5; unclear D gene. In germline, CDR1 is MNHEY, CDR2 SMNVEV (reference sequence). CDR3 length equals 13 residues. Between the trimmed V and J ends, which lost 5 bases and 1 base, there was a span of 8 bases. Here the CDR3 reads CASSPATQETQYF. Here the CDR3 DNA reads TGTGCCAGCAGTCCGGCGACCCAAGAGACCCAGTACTTC.

V usage is TRBV29-1 and J usage is TRBJ1-1; D uncertain. The V gene's germline CDR1 is SQVTM and CDR2 ANQGSEA. This CDR3 spans 13 amino acids. V was shortened by 3 bases and J by 5 bases, with 13 bases between the two germline ends. CDR3 loop: CSVDRQVETEAFF. The CDR3 DNA follows: TGCAGCGTTGACCGGCAGGTTGAGACTGAAGCTTTCTTT.

The chain combines TRBV2 with TRBJ1-6; D gene unclear. This CDR3 is 15 amino acids long. Germline V gene data show CDR1 as SNHLY and CDR2 as FYNNEI. The V and J ends lost 6 bases and 10 bases respectively, with 19 bases between them. CDR3 DNA: TGTGCCAGCAGAGATTATAGGACTTTAGGGTCACCCCTCCACTTT. It yields the protein CASRDYRTLGSPLHF.